The T cell receptor beta chain under discussion was sequenced for a study of Ad26.COV2.S vaccination and SARS-CoV-2 variants. Assay used: immunoSEQ multiplex PCR; TCRdb lists only in-frame clones, some missing. The table lists roughly 400,000 clones, 75% to 90% of them singletons. Findings of the study overall: Once vaccination had occurred, spike-specific CD8+ and CD4+ T cell responses reportedly showed substantial breadth.

Germline values: CDR1 SGHAT, CDR2 FQNNGV. This CDR3 has 16 amino acids. V was cut by 1 base and J by 0 bases, with 9 bases left in between. Points on this clone: Its antigen remains unknown.

Described treatment: 15 to 20 received Ad26.COV2.S at low or high dose, single or two shots; roughly five received placebo; per-sample allocation not given. Samples came from day 63 after the first vaccine or placebo injection. Boston provided a donor who was an adult aged 18-55 years. The chain employs TRBV11-2 and TRBJ2-2, with D uncertain. Sequences were derived from peripheral blood, sampled in a trial of Ad26.COV2.S vaccine versus placebo. The clonotype originates from a person aged 18-60 years who received the Ad26.COV2.S COVID-19 vaccine or a placebo. CDR3 in amino acids: CASSLGRLANTGELFF. The DNA for the CDR3 is TGTGCCAGCAGCTTAGGGCGGCTCGCGAACACCGGGGAGCTGTTTTTT.